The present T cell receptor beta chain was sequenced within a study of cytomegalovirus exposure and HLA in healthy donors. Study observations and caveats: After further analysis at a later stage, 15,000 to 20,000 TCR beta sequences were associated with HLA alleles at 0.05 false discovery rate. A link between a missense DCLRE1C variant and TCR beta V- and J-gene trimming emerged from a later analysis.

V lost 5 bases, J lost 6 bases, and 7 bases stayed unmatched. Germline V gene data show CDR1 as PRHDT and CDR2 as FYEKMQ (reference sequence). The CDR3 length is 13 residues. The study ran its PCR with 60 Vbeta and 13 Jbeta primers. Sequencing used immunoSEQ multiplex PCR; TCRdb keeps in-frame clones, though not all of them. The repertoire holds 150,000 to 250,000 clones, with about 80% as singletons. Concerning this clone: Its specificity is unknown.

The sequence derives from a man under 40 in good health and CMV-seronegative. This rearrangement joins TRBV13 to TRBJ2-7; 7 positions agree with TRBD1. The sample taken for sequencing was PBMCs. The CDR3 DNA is TGTGCCAGCAGCACACAGGGGTGGCGCGAGCAGTACTTC. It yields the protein CASSTQGWREQYF.